Given below is one TCR beta chain in context. No antigen is known for it. The data are from a study of blood T cells in healthy people across ages. Sample-barcoded 5' priming and a J-beta primer mix drove a second PCR of about 6 to 12 cycles. TCRdb itself ran the 5' RACE reads through MiXCR, one entry per CDR3 protein. The sample records around 2 million distinct CDR3 sequences, approximately 40% being singletons. Study observations and caveats: Both naive CD4+ cell counts and diversity were greater in long-lived donors than in aged donors.

Germline V CDR1 and CDR2: SGHRS, YFSETQ. This CDR3 contains 15 residues. V lost 4 bases to trimming and J lost 5 bases, with 15 bases between them. With each sample, at least 5.5 micrograms of total RNA were extracted. Sample: blood. This TCR came from a human donor in good health. The gene calls are TRBV5-1 and TRBJ2-2; D not resolved. The CDR3 region has the DNA TGCGCCAGCAGCCGAACTCAGGCGGCTACCGGGGAGCTGTTTTTT. Protein product: CASSRTQAATGELFF.